This T cell receptor (beta chain) derives from a study of graft-versus-host responses after intestinal transplantation (dated by TCRdb to the early 2020s). A note on the overall study: Multivisceral, liver-intestinal, or isolated intestinal transplants were received by the recipients. All recipients received anti-thymocyte globulin induction followed by maintenance tacrolimus and steroids for three to four years. Graft-versus-host and host-versus-graft alloreactive T cell clones were tracked in the graft, circulation and bone marrow after intestinal transplantation using bulk TCR-beta CDR3 sequencing. Alloreactive clones were identified by sequencing pre-transplant mixed lymphocyte reaction products and comparing them with unstimulated pre-transplant donor and recipient T cells. The cohort enrolled approximately 24 intestinal transplant recipients, one of whom was a retransplant, and 3 patients without pretransplant specimens were excluded. Donor T cell macrochimerism was defined as a peak of at least 4% donor T cells among recipient peripheral blood mononuclear cells. Instead of going to the commercial service, samples from a few later patients were sequenced in-house on an Illumina MiSeq and processed with MiXCR. Broader findings and caveats from the paper: Early after transplant, peak levels of circulating GvH clones were found to be associated with declines in HvG clones. GvH clones were detected in recipient bone marrow, and some appeared earlier in ileal mucosa or blood, consistent with an intestinal mucosal origin. Patients with donor T cell macrochimerism had high GvH to HvG T cell clonal ratios in their allografts. The relatively low number and heterogeneity of intestinal transplant patients limited the conclusions.

To note about this clone: The antigen it binds to is not known. It has no much larger one-base neighbor in the sample; base qualities were not kept.

The CDR3, cysteine through phenylalanine, is 17 amino acids long. Just the 51-base CDR3 DNA is kept, in frame starting at base 1. The germline V gene specifies MGHDK as CDR1 and SYGVNS as CDR2. V was cut back by 1 base and J by 3 bases, leaving a gap of 13 bases between them. Library prep was done by the immunoSEQ multiplex PCR assay. Adaptive Biotechnologies carried out high-throughput TCR-beta CDR3 sequencing of genomic DNA for most patients. In the source study's methods: Adaptive's ImmunoSEQ software was the source of the TCR sequencing data for 15 to 20 patients, while a few other patients were processed with MiXCR and VDJtools. Because the origin of CDR3 nucleotide sequences shared between donor and recipient could not be assigned, those sequences were removed. To count as alloreactive, a clone needed at least 2-fold expansion over unstimulated cells and a minimum CFSE-low frequency of 0.002% (template counts) or 0.001% (read counts). A clone was considered mappable if detected in the sequenced pre-transplant spleen, lymph node, or MLR CFSE-low populations of the donor or recipient. The cumulative frequency of alloreactive clones was calculated as a percentage of all sequences, weighted by copy number. The immuneACCESS repertoire file appears here via TCRdb, limited to in-frame rearrangements. These files lack a portion of the clones; in checked studies, under half of the deficit traces to unresolved V genes, and the cause of the others is not known. V, J and clone size are those of that table, while D and trimming were read from the DNA. This sample lists about 22,000 clones; around 78% were detected once. Of the sample, around 3% is held by the ten largest clones.

Intraepithelial and lamina propria lymphocytes were isolated from graft specimens using dithiothreitol, EDTA incubations and collagenase D digestion. Serial intestinal graft biopsy specimens collected up to 600 days after transplant underwent bulk TCR-beta sequencing. The rearrangement joined TRBV25-1 to TRBJ2-6; perhaps TRBD2 is the D gene, with 6 bases matching. The TCR sequence derives from a human patient who received an intestinal transplant, so some T cells may come from the graft donor. The input for sequencing was ileum tissue, taken 12 days after intestinal transplant. The CDR3 protein is CASSELAGRSGANVLTF. The nucleotides are TGTGCCAGCAGTGAATTGGCAGGGAGGAGTGGGGCCAACGTCCTGACTTTC.